One and the same sample provided the 18 T cell receptor beta chains below, sequenced in a study of CD8 T cells in ankylosing spondylitis. Study-level results: Characteristic of ankylosing spondylitis blood, it appeared, was a TCR beta motif comprising roughly 8 highly homologous variants.

Their antigen targets remain unknown. TCRdb re-derived calls from the 5' RACE reads in MiXCR, one entry per CDR3 protein. The sample lists 800,000 to 900,000 distinct CDR3 sequences, around 11% occurring once. The sample taken for sequencing was blood, either unsorted or a sorted T cell fraction (not recorded which). The origin of the receptors is a male donor with ankylosing spondylitis.

In its sample, this clonotype was seen a few times. The rearrangement joins TRBV20-1 to TRBJ2-7, with TRBD2 identical over 7 bases. The CDR3 is 15 residues long. V was clipped by 0 bases and J by 1 base; unmatched bases: 6. Germline CDR1 reads DFQATT; CDR2 reads SNEGSKA (reference sequence). CDR3 DNA sequence: TGCAGTGCTAGAGATGCCCGGGGGGTATCCTACGAGCAGTACTTC. Translating gives CSARDARGVSYEQYF.

The chain couples TRBV7-2 to TRBJ2-3, with 9 nucleotides matching TRBD2. Germline CDR1 and CDR2: SGHTA and FQGNSA. With V trimmed by 5 bases and J by 2 bases, 11 bases remained unmatched. The CDR3 is 17 amino acids. CDR3 loop: CASSASPSGDFTDTQYF. CDR3 DNA sequence: TGTGCCAGCAGCGCTTCACCTAGCGGGGACTTCACAGATACGCAGTATTTT.

V gene TRBV20-1 combines with J gene TRBJ2-3, with D hard to call. Germline-derived CDR1 and CDR2 are DFQATT and SNEGSKA (reference sequence). There are 13 residues in the CDR3. Trimming pared 3 bases from V and 4 bases from J, leaving 11 bases between. The CDR3 reads CSARESIADTQYF. Written as DNA, the CDR3 is TGCAGTGCTAGGGAAAGCATCGCAGATACGCAGTATTTT.

This sequence joins TRBV12-3 or TRBV12-4 and TRBJ1-4; a weak D match, TRBD1 (6 bases). Trimming cost V 6 bases and J 7 bases, with 18 bases left between them. The CDR3 loop spans 15 amino acids. The DNA for the CDR3 is TGTGCCAGCAGCAAAATACAGGGCCGGGGTGAAAAACTGTTTTTT. Its protein product is CASSKIQGRGEKLFF.

This clonotype was seen a few times. V gene TRBV29-1 combines with J gene TRBJ1-4; D uncertain. The V end was cut by 7 bases, the J end by 8 bases, with 14 bases between. Per germline, CDR1 SQVTM and CDR2 ANQGSEA. The CDR3 has 12 amino acids. CDR3: CSAWSGPEKLFF. For the CDR3, the DNA is TGCAGCGCATGGAGCGGGCCGGAAAAACTGTTTTTT.

This clonotype was detected a few times. The gene calls are TRBV6-1 and TRBJ1-1; possible D gene TRBD1, 6 bases. Germline V gives CDR1 MNHNS, CDR2 SASEGT. V gave up 5 bases and J gave up 3 bases, with 19 bases separating them. This CDR3 contains 16 residues. The CDR3 is CASSLWGGSSYTEAFF. The CDR3 region has the DNA TGTGCCAGCAGTCTCTGGGGGGGCTCGAGTTACACTGAAGCTTTCTTT.

This clonotype was seen a handful of times. The chain has TRBV10-3 and TRBJ1-6; TRBD1 might be the D (5 bases). Trimming took 7 bases from V and 7 from J, leaving 11 bases between them. This CDR3 is 13 amino acids long. Germline V gene data show CDR1 as ENHRY and CDR2 as SYGVKD. CDR3 sequence: CAITGDRNSPLHF. DNA for the CDR3: TGTGCCATCACCGGGGACCGGAATTCACCCCTCCACTTT.

Many counts were recorded for this clonotype. V is TRBV12-3 or TRBV12-4 and J is TRBJ1-5; D is unclear. With 4 bases removed from V and 4 bases from J, the gap between germline ends came to 8 bases. The CDR3 runs 13 residues. The CDR3 DNA is TGTGCCAGCAGTTGGAGGGAAAATCAGCCCCAGCATTTT. Its translation: CASSWRENQPQHF.

This clonotype showed up just a few times. The V call is TRBV15, the J call TRBJ2-3, with a possible D match to TRBD2 (5 bases). Germline CDR1 is LNHNV and CDR2 is YYDKDF (reference sequence). CDR3 length equals 14 residues. Trimming pared 0 bases from V and 9 bases from J, leaving 13 bases between. The CDR3 DNA is TGTGCCACCAGCAGAGATCCGGACTCCTCAACGCAGTATTTT. Its protein is CATSRDPDSSTQYF.

This chain links TRBV7-9 with TRBJ1-2; a possible D gene is TRBD1 (6 bases). The CDR3 has 13 residues. The germline V gene has CDR1 SEHNR and CDR2 FQNEAQ (reference sequence). The V end lost 3 bases, the J end lost 7 bases, and 12 bases lay between the germline ends. The CDR3 region has the DNA TGTGCCAGCAGCTTCCAGGGGAGCTCTGGCTACACCTTC. Translated: CASSFQGSSGYTF.

The CDR3, as DNA: TGCAGCGTTGATAAGCGGGGCACAGATACGCAGTATTTT. This encodes CSVDKRGTDTQYF. The genes are TRBV29-1 and TRBJ2-3, with D tentatively TRBD2 (6 bases). Trimming took off 3 bases at V and 1 base at J, with 8 bases between the two ends. The CDR3 covers 13 residues. The V gene's germline CDR1 is SQVTM and CDR2 ANQGSEA.

This clonotype was seen repeatedly, ten times or more. The V and J genes are TRBV20-1 and TRBJ1-5; tentatively, D is TRBD1 (6 bases). Germline V CDR1 and CDR2: DFQATT, SNEGSKA (reference sequence). The CDR3 is made up of 13 amino acids. Between the trimmed V and J ends, which lost 4 bases and 4 bases, there was a span of 11 bases. The CDR3 here is CSAKGRGNQPQHF. DNA for the CDR3: TGCAGTGCTAAGGGCAGGGGTAATCAGCCCCAGCATTTT.

The table lists this clonotype with a few counts. The chain joins TRBV5-1 to TRBJ1-3; D is unresolved. The CDR3 length is 14 residues. Trimming took off 4 bases at V and 0 bases at J, with 8 bases between the two ends. Germline lookup yields CDR1 SGHRS and CDR2 YFSETQ. The CDR3 DNA reads as TGCGCCAGCAGCGCATGGGACTCTGGAAACACCATATATTTT. This translates into CASSAWDSGNTIYF. The whole variable domain, remainder taken from reference TRBV5-1 and TRBJ1-3, is KAGVTQTPRYLIKTRGQQVTLSCSPISGHRSVSWYQQTPGQGLQFLFEYFSETQRNKGNFPGRFSGRQFSNSRSEMNVSTLELGDSALYLCASSAWDSGNTIYFGEGSWLTVV.

This chain connects TRBV4-2 to TRBJ1-2; 10 bases agree with TRBD1. This CDR3 region has 16 residues. Germline V gene sequence: CDR1 LGHNA, CDR2 YNFKEQ. The V gene end was trimmed by 4 bases and the J gene end by 6 bases; junction bases not matched to a gene: 11. DNA of the CDR3: TGTGCCAGCAGCCCAACCAATGCGGACAGGGGGAATGGCTACACCTTC. Translating gives CASSPTNADRGNGYTF.

V usage is TRBV6-1 and J usage is TRBJ1-2; TRBD1 matches 9 bases. This CDR3 has 13 amino acids. Germline trimming cut 10 bases from V and 4 bases from J; bases unmatched to any gene: 7. Germline lookup yields CDR1 MNHNS and CDR2 SASEGT. The CDR3 reads CATTGGKGYGYTF. CDR3 DNA: TGTGCCACCACAGGGGGCAAAGGCTATGGCTACACCTTC.

This clonotype was picked up a small number of times. The V and J genes are TRBV7-2 and TRBJ2-3; D possibly corresponds to TRBD2 (5 bases). The CDR3 covers 15 residues. V lost 4 bases and J lost 1, with 12 bases in between. Germline-derived CDR1 and CDR2 are SGHTA and FQGNSA. CDR3 DNA sequence: TGTGCCAGCAGCTACAACCGGGATGGCACAGATACGCAGTATTTT. Translating gives CASSYNRDGTDTQYF. Supplemented by reference TRBV7-2 and TRBJ2-3, the full variable domain reads GAGVSQSPSNKVTEKGKDVELRCDPISGHTALYWYRQSLGQGLEFLIYFQGNSAPDKSGLPSDRFSAERTGGSVSTLTIQRTQQEDSAVYLCASSYNRDGTDTQYFGPGTRLTVL.

This clonotype turned up a few times. The genes are TRBV7-8 and TRBJ2-7; possible D gene TRBD1, 6 bases. Germline V lookup: CDR1 SGHVS, CDR2 FQNEAQ. This CDR3 spans 14 amino acids. Trimming stripped 3 bases from V and 4 bases from J, with 13 bases between. The CDR3: CASSFRGKKYEQYF. The CDR3 coding sequence is TGTGCCAGCAGCTTCAGGGGCAAGAAGTACGAGCAGTACTTC.

This clonotype was counted only a few times. V usage is TRBV11-2 and J usage is TRBJ2-3, with D possibly called TRBD1 or TRBD2 (5 bases each). This CDR3 contains 14 residues. Germline CDR1 and CDR2: SGHAT and FQNNGV. V lost 5 bases and J 9 bases, leaving 18 bases between the germline ends. In DNA form, the CDR3 reads TGTGCCAGCAGCAACCCCGGGACCCCTGGGACGCAGTATTTT. Protein: CASSNPGTPGTQYF.